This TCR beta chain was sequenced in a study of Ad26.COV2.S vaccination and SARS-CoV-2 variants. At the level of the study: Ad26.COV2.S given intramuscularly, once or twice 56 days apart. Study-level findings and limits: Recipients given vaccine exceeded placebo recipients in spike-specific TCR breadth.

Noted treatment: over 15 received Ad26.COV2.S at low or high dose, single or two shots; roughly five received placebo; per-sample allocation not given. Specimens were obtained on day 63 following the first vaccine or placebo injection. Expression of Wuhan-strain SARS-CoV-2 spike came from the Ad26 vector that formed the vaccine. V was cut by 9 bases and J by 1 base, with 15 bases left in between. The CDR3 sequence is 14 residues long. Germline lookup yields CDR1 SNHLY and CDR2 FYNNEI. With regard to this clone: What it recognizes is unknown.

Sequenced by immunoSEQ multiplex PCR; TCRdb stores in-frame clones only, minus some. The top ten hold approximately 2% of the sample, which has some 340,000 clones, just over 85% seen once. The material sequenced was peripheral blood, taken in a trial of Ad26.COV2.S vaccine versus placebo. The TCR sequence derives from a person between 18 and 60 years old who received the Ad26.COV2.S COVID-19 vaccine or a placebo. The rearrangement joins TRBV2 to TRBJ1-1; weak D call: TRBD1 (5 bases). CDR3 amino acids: CASRRGGTNTEAFF. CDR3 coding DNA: TGTGCCAGTCGCCGGGGGGGTACGAACACTGAAGCTTTCTTT.